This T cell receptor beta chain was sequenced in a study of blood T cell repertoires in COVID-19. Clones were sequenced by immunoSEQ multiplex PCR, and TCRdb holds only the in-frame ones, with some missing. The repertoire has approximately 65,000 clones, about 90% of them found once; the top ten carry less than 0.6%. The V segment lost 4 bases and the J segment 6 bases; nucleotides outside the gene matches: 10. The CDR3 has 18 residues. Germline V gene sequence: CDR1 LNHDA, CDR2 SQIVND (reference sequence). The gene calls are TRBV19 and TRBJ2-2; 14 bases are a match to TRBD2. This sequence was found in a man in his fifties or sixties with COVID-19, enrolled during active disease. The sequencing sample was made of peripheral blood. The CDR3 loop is CASSTPGLAGEYAGELFF. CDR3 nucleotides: TGTGCCAGTAGTACACCGGGACTAGCGGGAGAGTATGCCGGGGAGCTGTTTTTT.